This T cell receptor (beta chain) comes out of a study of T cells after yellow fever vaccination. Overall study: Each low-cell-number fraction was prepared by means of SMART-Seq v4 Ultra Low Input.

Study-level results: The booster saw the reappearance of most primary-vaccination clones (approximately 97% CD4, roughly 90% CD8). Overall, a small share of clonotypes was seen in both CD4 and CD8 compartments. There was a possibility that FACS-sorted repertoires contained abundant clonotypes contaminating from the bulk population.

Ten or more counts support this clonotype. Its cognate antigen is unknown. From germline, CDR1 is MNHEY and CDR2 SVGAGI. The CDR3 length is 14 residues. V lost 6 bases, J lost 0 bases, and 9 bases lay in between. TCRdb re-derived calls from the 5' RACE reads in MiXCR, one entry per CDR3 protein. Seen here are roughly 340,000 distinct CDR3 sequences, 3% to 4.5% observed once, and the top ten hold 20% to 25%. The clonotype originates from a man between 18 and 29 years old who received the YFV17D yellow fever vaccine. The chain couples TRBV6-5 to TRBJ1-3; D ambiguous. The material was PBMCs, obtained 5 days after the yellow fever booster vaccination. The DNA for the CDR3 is TGTGCCAGCAGCCTTGAAGACTCTGGAAACACCATATATTTT. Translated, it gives CASSLEDSGNTIYF.